A selection of T cell receptor beta chains follows, all from one sample in a study of blood T cell repertoires in COVID-19. Sequenced by immunoSEQ multiplex PCR; TCRdb stores in-frame clones only, minus some. Of tens of thousands of clones listed, approximately 91% were seen once; the top ten hold roughly 3.5%. The sample comprised peripheral blood. Receptors originate from a man aged 50-60 years with active COVID-19. CDR3s include the opening cysteine and the closing phenylalanine or tryptophan. Each record gives: V gene, clone size, J gene, D gene, CDR3 DNA, CDR3 protein. D genes are given only for firm matches. Rows give clone size only sometimes, using once, few, many, or a class for an expanded clone.

V: TRBV19; size: -; J: TRBJ1-5; D: TRBD1; DNA: TGTGCCAGCCTTGACAGGGGCAATCAGCCCCAGCATTTT; CDR3: CASLDRGNQPQHF
V: TRBV19; size: few; J: TRBJ1-3; D: -; DNA: TGTGCCAGTAGTCCGAGAGGAGGTCTCTCTGGAAACACCATATATTTT; CDR3: CASSPRGGLSGNTIYF
V: TRBV6-4; size: -; J: TRBJ2-5; D: TRBD1; DNA: TGTGCCAGCAGTGCGCCAACAGGGGGCTTGGAGACCCAGTACTTC; CDR3: CASSAPTGGLETQYF
V: TRBV25-1; size: few; J: TRBJ2-3; D: -; DNA: TGTGCCAGCCACGAAGGGTCGGGGGTCACAGATACGCAGTATTTT; CDR3: CASHEGSGVTDTQYF
V: TRBV12-5; size: -; J: TRBJ2-2; D: TRBD2; DNA: TGTGCTCGTGGCGGGGGGGCCGGCGGGGAGCTGTTTTTT; CDR3: CARGGGAGGELFF
V: TRBV7-2; size: -; J: TRBJ1-2; D: -; DNA: TGTGCCAGCAGCTCGTCCGGGGGAATCTATGGCTACACCTTC; CDR3: CASSSSGGIYGYTF
V: TRBV5-5; size: -; J: TRBJ1-5; D: TRBD1; DNA: TGTGCCAGCAGCGCGGGACAGGGGGCTGGTAGCAATCAGCCCCAGCATTTT; CDR3: CASSAGQGAGSNQPQHF
V: TRBV11-2; size: -; J: TRBJ1-3; D: TRBD1; DNA: TGTGCCAGCAGCCCGTTCCGGGACAGGGCACACACCATATATTTT; CDR3: CASSPFRDRAHTIYF
V: TRBV6-5; size: -; J: TRBJ1-1; D: -; DNA: TGTGCCAGCACCCCAGTCGGCAGGACTGAAGCTTTCTTT; CDR3: CASTPVGRTEAFF
V: TRBV7-6; size: -; J: TRBJ1-6; D: -; DNA: TGTGCCAGCAGCTTAGCTAGTAGGGGTAATAATTCACCCCTCCACTTT; CDR3: CASSLASRGNNSPLHF
V: TRBV7-2; size: -; J: TRBJ1-2; D: TRBD1; DNA: TGTGCCAGCAGCTCCGACAGGGGCCCCTATGGCTACACCTTC; CDR3: CASSSDRGPYGYTF
V: TRBV19; size: -; J: TRBJ2-6; D: -; DNA: TGTGCCAGTAGTATAAGGGGTTCTGGGGCCAACGTCCTGACTTTC; CDR3: CASSIRGSGANVLTF
V: TRBV11-1; size: -; J: TRBJ1-2; D: -; DNA: TGTGCCAGCAGCCCAGCCCCCGGGACTAATCTTTATGGCTACACCTTC; CDR3: CASSPAPGTNLYGYTF
V: TRBV7-3; size: once; J: TRBJ2-1; D: -; DNA: TGTGCCAGCAGCTTAGCGGGGAATTCTAATGAGCAGTTCTTC; CDR3: CASSLAGNSNEQFF
V: TRBV4-1; size: once; J: TRBJ2-1; D: -; DNA: TGCGCCAGCAGCCAAACCGACCACCGACTCGCGGGCAATGAGCAGTTCTTC; CDR3: CASSQTDHRLAGNEQFF
V: TRBV7-6; size: -; J: TRBJ2-2; D: -; DNA: TGTGCCAGCAGCCCCGGGGGGCGGGGGTCATACACCGGGGAGCTGTTTTTT; CDR3: CASSPGGRGSYTGELFF
V: TRBV3-1/TRBV3-2; size: -; J: TRBJ1-3; D: -; DNA: TGTGCCAGCAGCCAAAGCCGCAACACCATATATTTT; CDR3: CASSQSRNTIYF
V: TRBV3-1/TRBV3-2; size: once; J: TRBJ2-4; D: TRBD2; DNA: TGTGCCAGCAGCGCCGCTCGCCTAGCGGGGGGGCCGTTTGACATTCAGTACTTC; CDR3: CASSAARLAGGPFDIQYF
V: TRBV19; size: -; J: TRBJ1-2; D: TRBD1; DNA: TGTGCCAGTAGATCTTGGGGGTTGGGACAGGGGACTTCTAACTATGGCTACACCTTC; CDR3: CASRSWGLGQGTSNYGYTF
V: TRBV9; size: -; J: TRBJ1-2; D: TRBD1; DNA: TGTGCCAGCAGGGGAGGGACCAGGGACAGGGGATATTATGGCTACACCTTC; CDR3: CASRGGTRDRGYYGYTF
V: TRBV11-2; size: -; J: TRBJ2-1; D: TRBD2; DNA: TGTGCCAGCAGCTTAGTTCGGCTAGCGGGGGTCAATGAGCAGTTCTTC; CDR3: CASSLVRLAGVNEQFF
V: TRBV6-1; size: -; J: TRBJ2-7; D: -; DNA: TGTGCCAGCAGTGAGGGCGGGGGCCCCCACGAGCAGTACTTC; CDR3: CASSEGGGPHEQYF
V: TRBV7-2; size: -; J: TRBJ2-5; D: TRBD2; DNA: TGTGCCAGCAGCTTAAAGGGGACTAGCAAAATCGCTCAGTACTTC; CDR3: CASSLKGTSKIAQYF
V: TRBV12-3/TRBV12-4; size: -; J: TRBJ1-5; D: TRBD1; DNA: TGTGCCAGCAGTTTCAGGGGGGATCAGCCCCAGCATTTT; CDR3: CASSFRGDQPQHF
V: TRBV7-8; size: few; J: TRBJ1-3; D: -; DNA: TGTGCCAGCAGCACTGGGCTGCACTCTGGAAACACCATATATTTT; CDR3: CASSTGLHSGNTIYF
V: TRBV20-1; size: -; J: TRBJ1-6; D: -; DNA: TGCAGTGCTAGTGGTTCCAGCTCCTATAATTCACCCCTCCACTTT; CDR3: CSASGSSSYNSPLHF
V: TRBV12-5; size: -; J: TRBJ2-1; D: -; DNA: TGTGCTAGTGGTTTGTTTACCAGGGACAATGAGCAGTTCTTC; CDR3: CASGLFTRDNEQFF
V: TRBV27; size: -; J: TRBJ2-5; D: -; DNA: TGTGCCAGCAGTTTTTTGCCAGAAGAGACCCAGTACTTC; CDR3: CASSFLPEETQYF
V: TRBV29-1; size: -; J: TRBJ2-1; D: -; DNA: TGCAGCGTTGAAGATCTTGACAGCTACAATGAGCAGTTCTTC; CDR3: CSVEDLDSYNEQFF
V: TRBV2; size: -; J: TRBJ2-7; D: -; DNA: TGTGCCAGCAGGCCGACAGGAGTCTACGAGCAGTACTTC; CDR3: CASRPTGVYEQYF
V: TRBV21-1; size: -; J: TRBJ1-1; D: -; DNA: TGTGCCAGCAGGCTAGGTAGTTCGATGAACACTGAAGCTTTCTTT; CDR3: CASRLGSSMNTEAFF
V: TRBV12-5; size: -; J: TRBJ2-3; D: -; DNA: TGTGCTAGTGGTTTGGTCAGCGGGTGGGGCACAGATACGCAGTATTTT; CDR3: CASGLVSGWGTDTQYF
V: TRBV9; size: once; J: TRBJ2-5; D: TRBD2; DNA: TGTGCCAGCAAGTCTGGAACGGGGGGGCGCGAGACCCAGTACTTC; CDR3: CASKSGTGGRETQYF
V: TRBV5-6; size: -; J: TRBJ2-7; D: -; DNA: TGTGCCAGCAGCTTTAACTACGAGCAGTACTTC; CDR3: CASSFNYEQYF
V: TRBV7-8; size: few; J: TRBJ2-3; D: -; DNA: TGTGCCAGCAGCGGCCTTGGTTTTTATACGCAGTATTTT; CDR3: CASSGLGFYTQYF
V: TRBV6-6; size: once; J: TRBJ2-3; D: -; DNA: TGTGCCAGCAGTCCAGTCGGGACAAGGGTATCAGATACGCAGTATTTT; CDR3: CASSPVGTRVSDTQYF
V: TRBV5-1; size: -; J: TRBJ2-2; D: -; DNA: TGCGCCAGCAGCCCCTCCGGTACCGGGGAGCTGTTTTTT; CDR3: CASSPSGTGELFF
V: TRBV7-8; size: -; J: TRBJ1-1; D: -; DNA: TGTGCCAGCAGCTTAGTACAGGGTGACACTGAAGCTTTCTTT; CDR3: CASSLVQGDTEAFF
V: TRBV5-4; size: -; J: TRBJ2-3; D: -; DNA: TGTGCCAGCAGCCGGGCGGACATGGACGCAGATACGCAGTATTTT; CDR3: CASSRADMDADTQYF
V: TRBV9; size: -; J: TRBJ1-2; D: -; DNA: TGTGCCAGCAGCGTCGAACTCTATGGCTACACCTTC; CDR3: CASSVELYGYTF
V: TRBV30; size: -; J: TRBJ1-2; D: TRBD1; DNA: TGTGCCTGGAGTCGACAGGGTGGCTACACCTTC; CDR3: CAWSRQGGYTF
V: TRBV19; size: -; J: TRBJ1-1; D: -; DNA: TGTGCCAGTAGTTCCGGACAGACTGAAGCTTTCTTT; CDR3: CASSSGQTEAFF
V: TRBV7-9; size: -; J: TRBJ1-1; D: -; DNA: TGTGCCAGCAGCTTCAGAGGGCAGAACACTGAAGCTTTCTTT; CDR3: CASSFRGQNTEAFF
V: TRBV19; size: -; J: TRBJ2-6; D: -; DNA: TGTGCCAGTAGTATCATACTACAGGGAAGAGGGGCCAACGTCCTGACTTTC; CDR3: CASSIILQGRGANVLTF
V: TRBV19; size: -; J: TRBJ2-7; D: TRBD2; DNA: TGTGCCAGTAGTATAAGCGGGGGGCAGACCTACGAGCAGTACTTC; CDR3: CASSISGGQTYEQYF
V: TRBV29-1; size: -; J: TRBJ1-2; D: -; DNA: TGCAGCGTTGGGCCGATGAACTATGGCTACACCTTC; CDR3: CSVGPMNYGYTF
V: TRBV21-1; size: -; J: TRBJ2-6; D: -; DNA: TGTGCCAGCAGCGGACTAGCGGAGCTCTCTGGGGCCAACGTCCTGACTTTC; CDR3: CASSGLAELSGANVLTF
V: TRBV4-1; size: few; J: TRBJ1-4; D: -; DNA: TGCGCCAGCAGCCAGACAGCAACTAATGAAAAACTGTTTTTT; CDR3: CASSQTATNEKLFF
V: TRBV19; size: -; J: TRBJ2-4; D: -; DNA: TGTGCCAGTAGTGTCATGGGGGGGCTTGGCAAAAACATTCAGTACTTC; CDR3: CASSVMGGLGKNIQYF
V: TRBV18; size: -; J: TRBJ2-1; D: -; DNA: TGTGCCAGCTCCTCCGGGGGTTCCCTTTCCAATGAGCAGTTCTTC; CDR3: CASSSGGSLSNEQFF
V: TRBV6-1; size: -; J: TRBJ2-1; D: TRBD2; DNA: TGTGCCAGCAGTGAGCCCCCCTCGGGGCCTAGCGGGGGAAATGAGCAGTTCTTC; CDR3: CASSEPPSGPSGGNEQFF
V: TRBV18; size: -; J: TRBJ2-5; D: -; DNA: TGTGCCAGCTCGCCGGGGATTCAAGAGACCCAGTACTTC; CDR3: CASSPGIQETQYF
V: TRBV6-2/TRBV6-3; size: -; J: TRBJ2-1; D: -; DNA: TGTGCCAGCAGTAACAGGGGGGGTCATACGTTCTTC; CDR3: CASSNRGGHTFF
V: TRBV3-1/TRBV3-2; size: -; J: TRBJ2-1; D: TRBD2; DNA: TGTGCCAGCAGCTTCACAAAGTTCCTAGCGGGGGGGCGAAATGAGCAGTTCTTC; CDR3: CASSFTKFLAGGRNEQFF